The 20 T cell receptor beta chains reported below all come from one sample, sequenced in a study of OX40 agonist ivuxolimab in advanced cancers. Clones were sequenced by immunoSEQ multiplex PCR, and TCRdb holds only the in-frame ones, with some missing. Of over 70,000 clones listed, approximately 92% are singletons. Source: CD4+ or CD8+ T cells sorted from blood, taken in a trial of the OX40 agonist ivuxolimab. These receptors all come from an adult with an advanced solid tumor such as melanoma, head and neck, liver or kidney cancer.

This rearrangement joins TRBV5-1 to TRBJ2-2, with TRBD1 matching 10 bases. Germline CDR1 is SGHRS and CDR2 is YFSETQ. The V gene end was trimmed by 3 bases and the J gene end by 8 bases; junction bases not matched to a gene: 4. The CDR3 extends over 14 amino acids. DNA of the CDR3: TGCGCCAGCAGCTCGACAGGGGGCGTAGGGGAGCTGTTTTTT. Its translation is CASSSTGGVGELFF.

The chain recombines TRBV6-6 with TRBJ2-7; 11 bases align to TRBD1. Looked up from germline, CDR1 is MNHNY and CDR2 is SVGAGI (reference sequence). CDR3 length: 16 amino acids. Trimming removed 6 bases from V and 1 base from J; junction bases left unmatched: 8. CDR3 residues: CASSADRDRGSYEQYV. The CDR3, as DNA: TGTGCCAGCAGCGCCGACCGGGACAGGGGGTCCTACGAGCAGTACGTC.

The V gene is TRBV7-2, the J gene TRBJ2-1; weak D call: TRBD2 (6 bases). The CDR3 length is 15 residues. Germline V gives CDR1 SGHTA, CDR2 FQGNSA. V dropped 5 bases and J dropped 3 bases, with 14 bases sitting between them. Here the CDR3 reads CASSPGGPGYNEQFF. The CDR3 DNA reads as TGTGCCAGCAGCCCCGGGGGACCGGGCTACAATGAGCAGTTCTTC.

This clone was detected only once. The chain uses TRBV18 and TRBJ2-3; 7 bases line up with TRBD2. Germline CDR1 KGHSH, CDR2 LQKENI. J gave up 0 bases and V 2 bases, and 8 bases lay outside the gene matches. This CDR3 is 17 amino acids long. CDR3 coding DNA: TGTGCCAGCTCACCAGTACTAGCGCGGACGAGCACAGATACGCAGTATTTT. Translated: CASSPVLARTSTDTQYF.

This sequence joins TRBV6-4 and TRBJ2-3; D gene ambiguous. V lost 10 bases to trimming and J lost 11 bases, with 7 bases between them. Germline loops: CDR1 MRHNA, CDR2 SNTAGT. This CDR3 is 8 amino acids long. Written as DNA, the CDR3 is TGTGCCATCGACCTGCAGTATTTT. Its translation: CAIDLQYF.

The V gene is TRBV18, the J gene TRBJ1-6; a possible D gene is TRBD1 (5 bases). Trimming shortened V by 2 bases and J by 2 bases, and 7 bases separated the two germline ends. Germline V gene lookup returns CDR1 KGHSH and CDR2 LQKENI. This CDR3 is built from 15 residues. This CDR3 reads CASSPGGAYNSPLHF. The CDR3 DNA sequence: TGTGCCAGCTCACCAGGGGGAGCCTATAATTCACCCCTCCACTTT.

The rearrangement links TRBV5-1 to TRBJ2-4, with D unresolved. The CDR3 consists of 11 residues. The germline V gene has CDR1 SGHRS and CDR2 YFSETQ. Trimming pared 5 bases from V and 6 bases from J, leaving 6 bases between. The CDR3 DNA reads TGCGCCAGCAGTGATGGAAACATTCAGTACTTC. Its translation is CASSDGNIQYF.

Written as DNA, the CDR3 is TGTGCCAGCAGGGCCGTACCAGGGGATGAGCAGTTCTTC. Translating gives CASRAVPGDEQFF. The gene calls are TRBV6-1 and TRBJ2-1; possibly TRBD1 for D (6 bases). CDR3 length: 13 amino acids. The V end lost 6 bases, the J end lost 8 bases, and 14 bases lay between the germline ends. Per the germline V gene, CDR1 is MNHNS and CDR2 is SASEGT.

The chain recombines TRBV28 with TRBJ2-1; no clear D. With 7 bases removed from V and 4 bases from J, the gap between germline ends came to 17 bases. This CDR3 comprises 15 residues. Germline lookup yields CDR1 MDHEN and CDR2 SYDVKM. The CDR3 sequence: CASKTAHPGYNEQFF. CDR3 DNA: TGTGCCAGCAAAACAGCCCACCCCGGGTACAATGAGCAGTTCTTC.

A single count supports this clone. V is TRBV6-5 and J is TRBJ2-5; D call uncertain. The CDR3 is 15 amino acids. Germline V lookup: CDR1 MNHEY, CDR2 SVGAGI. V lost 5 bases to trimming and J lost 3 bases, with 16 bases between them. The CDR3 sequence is CASSGPRQVEETQYF. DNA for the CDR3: TGTGCCAGCAGTGGCCCGAGACAAGTAGAAGAGACCCAGTACTTC.

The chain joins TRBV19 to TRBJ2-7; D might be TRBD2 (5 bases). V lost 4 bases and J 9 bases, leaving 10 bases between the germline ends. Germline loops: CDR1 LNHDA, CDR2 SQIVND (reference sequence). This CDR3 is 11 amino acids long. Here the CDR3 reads CASSNREMQYF. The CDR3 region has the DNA TGTGCCAGTAGTAACCGGGAAATGCAGTACTTC.

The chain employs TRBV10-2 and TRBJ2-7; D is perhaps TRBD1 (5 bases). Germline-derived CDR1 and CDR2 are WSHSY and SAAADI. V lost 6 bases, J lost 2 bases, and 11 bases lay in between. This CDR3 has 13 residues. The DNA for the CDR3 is TGCGCCAGCAGCAGGGCTCTCACCTACGAGCAGTACGTC. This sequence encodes CASSRALTYEQYV.

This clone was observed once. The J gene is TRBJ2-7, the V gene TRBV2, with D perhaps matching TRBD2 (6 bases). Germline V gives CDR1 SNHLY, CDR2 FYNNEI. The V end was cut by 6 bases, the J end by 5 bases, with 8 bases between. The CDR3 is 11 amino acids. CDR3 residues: CASSREHEQYF. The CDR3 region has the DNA TGTGCCAGCAGCCGGGAGCACGAGCAGTACTTC.

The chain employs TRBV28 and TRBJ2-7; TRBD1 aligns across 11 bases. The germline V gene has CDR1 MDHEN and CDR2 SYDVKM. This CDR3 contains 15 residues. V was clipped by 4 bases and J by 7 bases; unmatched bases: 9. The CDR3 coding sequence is TGTGCCAGCAGTTCCACCGGGACAGGGGGTCGGGAGCAGTACTTC. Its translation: CASSSTGTGGREQYF. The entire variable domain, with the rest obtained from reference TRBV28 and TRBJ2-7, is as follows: DVKVTQSSRYLVKRTGEKVFLECVQDMDHENMFWYRQDPGLGLRLIYFSYDVKMKEKGDIPEGYSVSREKKERFSLILESASTNQTSMYLCASSSTGTGGREQYFGPGTRLTVT.

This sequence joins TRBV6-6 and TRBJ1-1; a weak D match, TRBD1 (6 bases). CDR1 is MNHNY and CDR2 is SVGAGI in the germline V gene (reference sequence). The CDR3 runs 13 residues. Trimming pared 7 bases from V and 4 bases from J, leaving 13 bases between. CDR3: CASNPGEGTEAFF. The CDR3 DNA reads TGTGCCAGCAATCCAGGGGAGGGCACTGAAGCTTTCTTT.

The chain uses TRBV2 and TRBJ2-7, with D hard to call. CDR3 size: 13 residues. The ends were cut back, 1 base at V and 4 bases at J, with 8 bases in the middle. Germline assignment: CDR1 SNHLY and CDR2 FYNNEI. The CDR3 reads CASSEGLGYEQYV. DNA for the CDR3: TGTGCCAGCAGTGAAGGATTGGGATACGAGCAGTACGTC.

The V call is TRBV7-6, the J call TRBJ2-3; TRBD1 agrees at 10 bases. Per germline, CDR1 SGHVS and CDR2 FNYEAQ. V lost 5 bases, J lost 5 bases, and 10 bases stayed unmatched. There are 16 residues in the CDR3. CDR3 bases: TGTGCCAGCAGCCCTGGGCGGGGACAGGGGATAGATACGCAGTATTTT. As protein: CASSPGRGQGIDTQYF.

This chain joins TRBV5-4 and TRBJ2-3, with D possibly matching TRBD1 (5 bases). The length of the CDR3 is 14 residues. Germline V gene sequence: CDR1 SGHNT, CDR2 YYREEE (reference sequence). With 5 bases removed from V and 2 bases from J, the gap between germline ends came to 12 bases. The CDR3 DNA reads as TGTGCCAGCAGGATAGGACACTCCACAGATACGCAGTATTTT. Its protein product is CASRIGHSTDTQYF.

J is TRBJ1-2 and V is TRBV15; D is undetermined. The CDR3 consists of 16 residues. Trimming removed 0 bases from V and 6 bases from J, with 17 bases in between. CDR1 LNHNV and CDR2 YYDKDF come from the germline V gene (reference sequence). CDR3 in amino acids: CATSRDLRAWGHGYTF. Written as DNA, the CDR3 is TGTGCCACCAGCAGAGATCTCCGGGCCTGGGGTCATGGCTACACCTTC.

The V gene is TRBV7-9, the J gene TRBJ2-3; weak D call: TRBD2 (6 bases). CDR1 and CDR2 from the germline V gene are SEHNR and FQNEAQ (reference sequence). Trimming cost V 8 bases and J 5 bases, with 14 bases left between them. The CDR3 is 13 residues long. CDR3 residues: CASRRDFEDTQYF. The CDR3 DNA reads TGTGCCAGCCGAAGGGACTTCGAAGATACGCAGTATTTT.